This T cell receptor beta chain was obtained from a study of blood T cell repertoires in COVID-19. Only in-frame clones appear in the TCRdb table, and some are missing; sequencing was by immunoSEQ multiplex PCR. The data show under 35,000 clones, around 90% seen once. This CDR3 contains 15 residues. Trimming took off 5 bases at V and 6 bases at J, with 17 bases between the two ends. CDR1 and CDR2 from the germline V gene are KGHSH and LQKENI. The V gene is TRBV18, the J gene TRBJ2-1; D possibly corresponds to TRBD2 (5 bases). Sequences were obtained from peripheral blood. The sequence was obtained from a man aged 60 to 75 with active COVID-19. The CDR3 DNA sequence: TGTGCCAGCTCAACAAACAGCGGAGCTGTCAATGAGCAGTTCTTC. It encodes CASSTNSGAVNEQFF. Complete variable domain (other parts from reference TRBV18 and TRBJ2-1): NAGVMQNPRHLVRRRGQEARLRCSPMKGHSHVYWYRQLPEEGLKFMVYLQKENIIDESGMPKERFSAEFPKEGPSILRIQQVVRGDSAAYFCASSTNSGAVNEQFFGPGTRLTVL.